This T cell receptor beta chain was sequenced in a study of T-cell reconstitution after alpha-beta-depleted transplantation in children. Findings of the study overall: Approximately two months post-transplant, alpha-beta T cells reportedly originated from several hundred expanded graft clones. Surviving recipient T cells and intrathymic progenitors accounted for some patients' high TCRbeta diversity at day 60. By one year post-transplant, T-cell counts and diversity largely arose from T cells that were newly produced.

Germline trimming cut 6 bases from V and 3 bases from J; bases unmatched to any gene: 5. The germline gives CDR1 MGHRA, CDR2 YSYEKL. The CDR3 extends over 13 amino acids. The library targeted TCRbeta and was prepared with unique molecular identifiers. TCRdb recomputed calls from the PCR reads with MiXCR, one row per CDR3 protein. There are some 310,000 distinct CDR3 sequences in the sample; about a quarter occur only once, and around 9.9% lies in the top ten. In its sample, this clonotype was seen a few times. What it binds is not known. This TCR was recovered from a male patient between 10 and 17 years old who had a stem cell transplant for acute lymphoblastic leukemia, so the T cells may come from the graft donor. The sequencing used PBMCs, mostly from graft donor cells, collected 180 days after TCRalphabeta/CD19-depleted stem cell transplant. The chain recombines TRBV4-1 with TRBJ2-7, with TRBD1 matching over 7 bases. CDR3: CASRPRDSYEQYF. CDR3 in DNA: TGCGCCAGCAGGCCCAGGGACAGCTACGAGCAGTACTTC.